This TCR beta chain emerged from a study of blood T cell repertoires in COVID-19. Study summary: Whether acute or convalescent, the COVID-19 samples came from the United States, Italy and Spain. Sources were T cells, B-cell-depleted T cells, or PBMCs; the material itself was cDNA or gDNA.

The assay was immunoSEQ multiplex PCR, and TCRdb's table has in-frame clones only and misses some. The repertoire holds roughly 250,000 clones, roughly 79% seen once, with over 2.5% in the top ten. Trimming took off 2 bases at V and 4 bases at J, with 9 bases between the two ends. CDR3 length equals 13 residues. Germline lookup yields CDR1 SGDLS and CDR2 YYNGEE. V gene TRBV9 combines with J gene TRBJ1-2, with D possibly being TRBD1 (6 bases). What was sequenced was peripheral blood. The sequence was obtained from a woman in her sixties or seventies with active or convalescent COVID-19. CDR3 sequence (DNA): TGTGCCAGCAGCGTTGGGACATTCTATGGCTACACCTTC. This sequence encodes CASSVGTFYGYTF. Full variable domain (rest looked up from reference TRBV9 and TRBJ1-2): DSGVTQTPKHLITATGQRVTLRCSPRSGDLSVYWYQQSLDQGLQFLIQYYNGEERAKGNILERFSAQQFPDLHSELNLSSLELGDSALYFCASSVGTFYGYTFGSGTRLTVV.